Listed below are T cell receptor beta chains from one sample, sequenced in a study of post-analysis software for immune sequencing data. MiXCR, run by TCRdb on the PCR reads, gives a single entry per CDR3 protein. The table lists roughly 400,000 distinct CDR3 sequences, less than 40% of them singletons, with 6% to 9% in the top ten. The sample consisted of blood. Source of these receptors: a girl aged 2 to 9 with multiple sclerosis. Both conserved end residues are part of each CDR3. A D gene is named only where the DNA matches it firmly. Only part of the rows carry a size: once, few, many, or a class if the clone is expanded.

.,TRBV28,TRBJ2-7,.,TGTGCCAGCAGTCCCGAAGTTACAGGAAACTACGAGCAGTACTTC,CASSPEVTGNYEQYF
TRBD2,TRBV20-1,TRBJ2-7,.,TGCAGTGCTAGAGACGGACTAGGGACCTACGAGCAGTACTTC,CSARDGLGTYEQYF
.,TRBV4-3,TRBJ2-3,.,TGCGCCAGCAGCCAAGCGGTGCAGGACACAGATACGCAGTATTTT,CASSQAVQDTDTQYF
.,TRBV29-1,TRBJ1-2,.,TGCAGCGTTTACTACCCTCCCCCGGGACAACTCTTCTATGGCTACACCTTC,CSVYYPPPGQLFYGYTF
.,TRBV5-1,TRBJ2-4,few,TGCGCCAGCAGCTCGGACTTAGCCAAAAACATTCAGTACTTC,CASSSDLAKNIQYF
.,TRBV5-1,TRBJ2-1,few,TGCGCCAGCATGGAACGGGAGATAGATGAGCAGTTCTTC,CASMEREIDEQFF
TRBD1,TRBV6-6,TRBJ2-7,few,TGTGCCAGCAGTTACCGGACAGGGACCTACGAGCAGTACTTC,CASSYRTGTYEQYF
.,TRBV20-1,TRBJ2-5,few,TGCAGTGCACCGATGTCGCAAAAGAAGACCCAGTACTTC,CSAPMSQKKTQYF
.,TRBV28,TRBJ2-1,.,TGTGCCATGGGGAACTCCTACGAGCAGTTCTTC,CAMGNSYEQFF
.,TRBV20-1,TRBJ2-5,few,TGCAGTGCTAGGACCTACCTAGAGACCCAGTACTTC,CSARTYLETQYF
.,TRBV24-1,TRBJ2-6,.,TGTGCCACCAGGATACAGGTTAATCTCTCTGGGGCCAACGTCCTGACTTTC,CATRIQVNLSGANVLTF
TRBD1,TRBV9,TRBJ2-7,.,TGTGCCAGCAGTACCGGGACAGGGGATGGAAACGAGCAGTACTTC,CASSTGTGDGNEQYF
TRBD1,TRBV29-1,TRBJ2-2,.,TGCAGCGTCCGACAGGGATTAAACACCGGGGAGCTGTTTTTT,CSVRQGLNTGELFF
.,TRBV9,TRBJ2-3,many,TGTGCCAGCAGCACCGAGGGGGATACGCAGTATTTT,CASSTEGDTQYF
TRBD2,TRBV10-2,TRBJ2-7,.,TGCGCCAGCAGGGGAGGGCAGGGCCCTGTCGAGCAGTACTTC,CASRGGQGPVEQYF
TRBD1,TRBV6-5,TRBJ1-4,few,TGTGCCAGCAGCCGGACAGGGATTAATGAAAAACTGTTTTTT,CASSRTGINEKLFF
.,TRBV12-3/TRBV12-4,TRBJ2-6,few,TGTGCCAGCAGTCCGGGACAATGGGGCTCTGGGGCCAACGTCCTGACTTTC,CASSPGQWGSGANVLTF
.,TRBV7-2,TRBJ2-7,few,TGTGCCAGCAGCGAGCGGACGTCCGAGCAGTACTTC,CASSERTSEQYF
.,TRBV27,TRBJ2-7,few,TGTGCCAGCAGTCGGTGGGACGAGGTCGAGCAGTACTTC,CASSRWDEVEQYF
.,TRBV5-1,TRBJ1-5,.,TGCGCCAGCAGCTTGGCCTATAGTGGAGGTATCAATCAGCCCCAGCATTTT,CASSLAYSGGINQPQHF
.,TRBV20-1,TRBJ2-3,.,TGCAGTGCTAGAGACGTTTTGGATGCGGGGTCCACAGATACGCAGTATTTT,CSARDVLDAGSTDTQYF
.,TRBV7-2,TRBJ2-7,.,TGTGCCAGCAGCCGGAGGTTTAGGTACGAGCAGTACTTC,CASSRRFRYEQYF
.,TRBV29-1,TRBJ1-2,.,TGCAGCGTTGGGACGGCGGCGGGCTACACCTTC,CSVGTAAGYTF
TRBD2,TRBV6-2/TRBV6-3,TRBJ2-1,.,TGCGCCAGCAGTTCTGGCGGGGGGGCTAGGAATGAGCAGTTCTTC,CASSSGGGARNEQFF
TRBD1,TRBV9,TRBJ1-6,few,TGTGCCAGCAGCGTAGAACAGGGGCTAAATTCACCCCTCCACTTT,CASSVEQGLNSPLHF
TRBD1,TRBV29-1,TRBJ2-5,.,TGCAGCGTTGTCCGCGGGACAGGGGTTGAGACCCAGTACTTC,CSVVRGTGVETQYF
.,TRBV6-6,TRBJ2-1,few,TGTGCCAGCAGACGAAATGAGCAGTTCTTC,CASRRNEQFF
TRBD2,TRBV28,TRBJ2-7,.,TGTGCCAGCAGTAGCGGGGCCTACTCCTACGAGCAGTACTTC,CASSSGAYSYEQYF
TRBD2,TRBV11-2,TRBJ2-3,.,TGTGCCAGCAAAATCGGGGGGGCCCATCTCACAGATACGCAGTATTTT,CASKIGGAHLTDTQYF
TRBD2,TRBV18,TRBJ2-7,few,TGTGCCAGCTCACCGGGGACTAGCGGGATTTACGAGCAGTACTTC,CASSPGTSGIYEQYF
TRBD2,TRBV7-8,TRBJ2-4,once,TGTGCCAGCAGCTTCAATAGCGGGAGCTCCGAGGAGACTCAGTACTTC,CASSFNSGSSEETQYF
.,TRBV6-5,TRBJ1-1,.,TGTGCCAGCAGTTACTACGGGGGGGGAGCTTTCTTT,CASSYYGGGAFF
.,TRBV4-1,TRBJ1-5,.,TGCGCCAGCAGCCAAGATACGCCAGGTCGTGAGCCCCAGCATTTT,CASSQDTPGREPQHF
TRBD1,TRBV5-1,TRBJ2-3,.,TGCGCCTGCAGCTTGAGGACAGGGGGCACAGATACGCAGTATTTT,CACSLRTGGTDTQYF
TRBD1,TRBV5-1,TRBJ2-3,.,TGCGCCAGCAGCCCGGGACAGGTTGGCACAGATACGCAGTATTTT,CASSPGQVGTDTQYF
.,TRBV6-5,TRBJ1-5,.,TGTGCCAGCAGTTACTCACCTAGCAATCAGCCCCAGCATTTT,CASSYSPSNQPQHF
.,TRBV6-6,TRBJ1-2,.,TGTGCCAGCAGTTCCGACGACACTTATGGCTACACCTTC,CASSSDDTYGYTF
.,TRBV20-1,TRBJ2-7,few,TGCAGTGCCAGACGACCGACAGGCTCAGACGAGCAGTACTTC,CSARRPTGSDEQYF
.,TRBV12-3/TRBV12-4,TRBJ1-5,few,TGTGCCAGCAGGCTGTCCTCTGGAGGTCAGCCCCAGCATTTT,CASRLSSGGQPQHF
.,TRBV3-1,TRBJ1-2,.,TGTGCCAGCAGCCAAGAGGACGGGACTAACTATGGCTACACCTTC,CASSQEDGTNYGYTF
.,TRBV5-1,TRBJ1-2,.,TGCGCCAGCAGCTTGGCAGGGCGGTCTGGCTACACCTTC,CASSLAGRSGYTF
TRBD1,TRBV29-1,TRBJ1-4,once,TGCAGCGTTGCGGGGACAGGGGTTGGTGAAAAACTGTTTTTT,CSVAGTGVGEKLFF
TRBD1,TRBV5-1,TRBJ2-5,.,TGCGCCAGCAGCTTACGGACAGGCCAAGAGACCCAGTACTTC,CASSLRTGQETQYF
.,TRBV2,TRBJ2-7,.,TGTGCCAGCAGGAACACAGAGACCTCCTACAATGAGCAGTACTTC,CASRNTETSYNEQYF
.,TRBV5-1,TRBJ2-1,.,TGCGCCAGCAGCTTGGTGTTCTCAGGGGGGAATGAGCAGTTCTTC,CASSLVFSGGNEQFF
.,TRBV5-1,TRBJ2-7,.,TGCGCCAGCAGCTTGGCCGCCGGTGCGCGCTCCTACGAGCAGTACTTC,CASSLAAGARSYEQYF
.,TRBV7-9,TRBJ1-1,.,TGTGCCAGCAGCGTTACCCCCGGGGGAACGAACACTGAAGCTTTCTTT,CASSVTPGGTNTEAFF
TRBD1,TRBV24-1,TRBJ2-5,few,TGTGCCACCAGTGAACACGGGACAGGGCCCCAAGAGGCCCAGTACTTC,CATSEHGTGPQEAQYF
.,TRBV21-1,TRBJ2-3,.,TGTGCCAGCAGCAAAGAACGCGGGACTCAAATGGGTCCAGATACGCAGTATTTT,CASSKERGTQMGPDTQYF
.,TRBV10-2,TRBJ1-5,.,TGCGCCAGCAGTGAGCAGGTGGATAGCAATCAGCCCCAGCATTTT,CASSEQVDSNQPQHF
TRBD2,TRBV3-1,TRBJ2-1,.,TGTGCCAGCAGCCAAGGGCTAGCGGGAGATAAGCTAAGTGAGCAGTTCTTC,CASSQGLAGDKLSEQFF
TRBD2,TRBV6-1,TRBJ2-7,few,TGTGCCAGCAAGATAGCCGCGGGAGTTTCCTACGAGCAGTACTTC,CASKIAAGVSYEQYF
TRBD2,TRBV29-1,TRBJ2-3,.,TGCAGCGTTGTGGGCGGGAGAAGCGGCGGATATACGCAGTATTTT,CSVVGGRSGGYTQYF